This T cell receptor (beta chain) is from a study of shared clonotypes between healthy human individuals. Study-wide background: The donors, a couple of women and three men, were aged 18 to 49. General study results and limits: Memory subsets generally showed smaller estimated richness than naive subsets did. Relative to their counterparts shared across all four donors, non-shared clonotypes exhibited diminished generation probabilities. Clonotype sharing among donors was expected to depend on sequencing depth.

A remark on this clone: Its antigen is currently unknown. The identical CDR3 is also encoded by other nucleotide sequences in the sample.

The protocol was immunoSEQ multiplex PCR, while the TCRdb copy is restricted to in-frame clones and leaves out a portion. This table holds about 1.9 million clones, around 93% found once. In the naive CD8 group, cells lacked CD45RO and were positively selected for CCR7, so terminally differentiated effector memory CD45RA+ cells were left out. Sequenced sample: naive CD8+ T cells from PBMCs. This clonotype was obtained from a man aged 18 to 30 in good health. Some clones in this sample may be carry-over from other donors' samples.

The CDR3 DNA sequence: TGTGCCAGCAGTCCCGGACAGGGCCTCTACGAGCAGTACTTC. Its translation is CASSPGQGLYEQYF. The genes are TRBV27 and TRBJ2-7; 8 bases fit TRBD1. CDR3 length equals 14 residues. Trimming removed 5 bases from V and 3 bases from J; junction bases left unmatched: 6. Per germline, CDR1 MNHEY and CDR2 SMNVEV (reference sequence).